A selection of T cell receptor beta chains follows, all from one sample in a study of T cells in tuberculosis. Assay: immunoSEQ multiplex PCR; the TCRdb copy retains only in-frame clones and omits some. The sample yields around 43,000 clones, around 96% seen once. The sample was PBMCs. All receptors come from a donor aged 10 to 29 with latent tuberculosis or without tuberculosis infection. The conserved cysteine and the conserved F or W are not part of the CDR3 here. Size is omitted from some rows. Given values are once, few, many or a class for expanded clones.

j_call | v_call | clone_size | cdr3_aa
TRBJ2-1 | TRBV6-5 | NA | ASSLRQTPYNEQF
TRBJ1-2 | TRBV6-5 | NA | ASSRGQGAQDGYT
TRBJ1-2 | TRBV25-1 | once | ASSAKKGGLGYGYT
TRBJ1-1 | TRBV25-1 | NA | ASSEVRANTGGEAF
TRBJ2-1 | TRBV6-5 | NA | ASSYQIAGAGNEQF
TRBJ2-7 | TRBV19 | NA | ASTTAGGEQY
TRBJ1-2 | TRBV14 | once | ASSQVEGFEGYT
TRBJ2-7 | TRBV5-4 | NA | ASSYTSAEQY
TRBJ2-7 | TRBV7-2 | NA | ASSFQGANYEQY
TRBJ2-3 | TRBV29-1 | NA | SASGGAADTQY
TRBJ1-1 | TRBV28 | NA | ASSLPGPNTEAF